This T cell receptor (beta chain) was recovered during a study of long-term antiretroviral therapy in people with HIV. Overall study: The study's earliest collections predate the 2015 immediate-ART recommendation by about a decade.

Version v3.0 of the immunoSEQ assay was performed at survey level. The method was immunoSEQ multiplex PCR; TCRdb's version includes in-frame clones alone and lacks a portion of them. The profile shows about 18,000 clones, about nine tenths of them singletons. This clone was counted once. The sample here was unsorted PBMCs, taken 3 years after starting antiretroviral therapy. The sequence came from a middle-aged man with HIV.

The CDR3 sequence: CASSMMREMNTEAFF. For the CDR3, the DNA is TGTGCCAGTTCTATGATGCGGGAAATGAACACTGAAGCTTTCTTT. V and J are TRBV2 and TRBJ1-1; no firm D call. Trimming removed 9 bases from V and 0 bases from J, with 17 bases in between. Germline V gives CDR1 SNHLY, CDR2 FYNNEI. The CDR3 has 15 amino acids.